The clone carrying this TCR beta chain has at least ten counts. Per germline, CDR1 MNHNS and CDR2 SASEGT. V gave up 7 bases and J gave up 3 bases; unmatched junction bases: 9. The CDR3 totals 14 residues. TCRdb reanalysed the RT-PCR reads using MiXCR and keeps one entry per CDR3 protein. In the table there are 15,000 to 20,000 distinct CDR3 sequences, around 5.3% of which are singletons. This sample is part of a study of patients and donors after allogeneic stem cell transplantation. The J gene is TRBJ2-7, the V gene TRBV6-1, with TRBD1 identical over 7 bases. This TCR came from a human donor who was either an allogeneic HSCT recipient or a stem cell or donor lymphocyte infusion donor (not recorded which). It is not recorded whose cells these are; they may come from a transplant donor. Sequencing input: blood, either unsorted or a sorted T cell fraction (not recorded which). The CDR3 sequence: CASTPDRARYEQYF. For the CDR3, the DNA is TGTGCCAGCACCCCAGACAGGGCACGCTACGAGCAGTACTTC.